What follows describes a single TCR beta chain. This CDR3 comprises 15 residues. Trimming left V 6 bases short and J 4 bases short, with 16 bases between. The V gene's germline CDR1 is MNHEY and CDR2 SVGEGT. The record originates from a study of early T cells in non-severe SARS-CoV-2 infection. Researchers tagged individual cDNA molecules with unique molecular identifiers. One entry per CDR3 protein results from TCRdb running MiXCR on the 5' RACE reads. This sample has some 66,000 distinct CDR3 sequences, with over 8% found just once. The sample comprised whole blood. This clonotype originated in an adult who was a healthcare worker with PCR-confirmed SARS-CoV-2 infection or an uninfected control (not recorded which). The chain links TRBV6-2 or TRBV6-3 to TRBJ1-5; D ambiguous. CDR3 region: CASSTGLTGNQPQHF. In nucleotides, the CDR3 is TGTGCCAGCAGCACGGGCCTCACTGGGAATCAGCCCCAGCATTTT.